The rows below give T cell receptor beta chains drawn from one sample of a study of blood T cell repertoires in COVID-19. Libraries were prepared by immunoSEQ multiplex PCR; TCRdb keeps only in-frame clonotypes and omits some of them. The sample lists around 73,000 clones, around 82% occurring once. The source material was peripheral blood. Receptor source: a human donor in a cohort sampled during active COVID-19. Each CDR3 is given with its conserved first and last residue. A D gene is named only where the DNA matches it firmly. Size values are once, few and many counts, or a class for expanded clones, and some rows have none.

TRBV19,.,16,TRBD1,TRBJ1-5,TGTGCCAGTAGAACAGGGGGGGGATACAGCAATCAGCCCCAGCATTTT,CASRTGGGYSNQPQHF
TRBV6-5,.,15,TRBD1,TRBJ2-7,TGTGCCAGCAGTTACCGGGACAGGGGAGCTTACGAGCAGTACTTC,CASSYRDRGAYEQYF
TRBV5-1,.,16,.,TRBJ1-6,TGCGCCAGCAGCCCCGACGCGGGGGTTCCTAATTCACCCCTCCACTTT,CASSPDAGVPNSPLHF
TRBV11-1,few,14,TRBD1,TRBJ1-6,TGTGCCAGCAGCCGGACAGGAAATAATTCACCCCTCCACTTT,CASSRTGNNSPLHF
TRBV19,.,19,TRBD1,TRBJ1-6,TGTGCCAGTAGTACCAGATCGACAGGGGGAAGCTCCTATAATTCACCCCTCCACTTT,CASSTRSTGGSSYNSPLHF
TRBV25-1,.,16,TRBD2,TRBJ2-1,TGTGCCAGCAGTGAATTTTTCGCGGGGGAACACAATGAGCAGTTCTTC,CASSEFFAGEHNEQFF
TRBV9,.,15,.,TRBJ1-1,TGTGCCAGCAGCGTAGGTCCAGGAATGAACACTGAAGCTTTCTTT,CASSVGPGMNTEAFF
TRBV23-1,once,13,.,TRBJ1-2,TGCGCCAGCAGTCGGGGCAACCACTATGGCTACACCTTC,CASSRGNHYGYTF
TRBV19,.,18,TRBD1,TRBJ1-2,TGTGCCAGTACCAGGGTGCCCTCTGGACAGGGGGCTAACTATGGCTACACCTTC,CASTRVPSGQGANYGYTF
TRBV15,.,18,TRBD1,TRBJ2-6,TGTGCCACCAGCAGAGACCGGGACAGCCGGTCCGGGGCCAACGTCCTGACTTTC,CATSRDRDSRSGANVLTF
TRBV6-1,.,16,TRBD1,TRBJ2-5,TGTGCCAGCAGTGAAGTTCCGACAGGGGAGCGGGAGACCCAGTACTTC,CASSEVPTGERETQYF
TRBV3-1/TRBV3-2,.,18,.,TRBJ1-3,TGTGCCAGCAGCCAAGATCGGTACAGTGTGCTCTCTGGAAACACCATATATTTT,CASSQDRYSVLSGNTIYF
TRBV18,once,14,.,TRBJ2-2,TGTGCCAGCTCGCCCACAGGGATCACCGGGGAGCTGTTTTTT,CASSPTGITGELFF
TRBV4-3,.,16,.,TRBJ2-3,TGCGCCAGCAGCCTCGGCGGGGCTCGGGGCACAGATACGCAGTATTTT,CASSLGGARGTDTQYF
TRBV6-6,.,15,.,TRBJ2-1,TGTGCCAGCAGTCGCCGGAGGGGGGGCCGGAATGAGCAGTTCTTC,CASSRRRGGRNEQFF
TRBV6-2/TRBV6-3,.,14,.,TRBJ1-1,TGTGCCAGCAGTTACATCAGGGACAATCCTGAAGCTTTCTTT,CASSYIRDNPEAFF
TRBV7-2,.,15,TRBD2,TRBJ2-3,TGTGCCAGCAGCTTGGCTAGCGGGGGGCCCTTTGAGCAGTATTTT,CASSLASGGPFEQYF
TRBV20-1,.,11,.,TRBJ2-1,TGCAGTGCTAGTCAGTACAATGAGCAGTTCTTC,CSASQYNEQFF
TRBV10-3,.,15,TRBD1,TRBJ1-1,TGTGCCATCAGTGATTCCGCCAGGGGGGCGATTGAAGCTTTCTTT,CAISDSARGAIEAFF
TRBV11-2,.,15,TRBD1,TRBJ2-1,TGTGCCAGCAGCCATAACAGGGGCCCCTACAATGAGCAGTTCTTC,CASSHNRGPYNEQFF
TRBV20-1,.,11,.,TRBJ2-3,TGCAGTGCTCTCGGGGGGCTCCTTCAGTATTTT,CSALGGLLQYF
TRBV7-9,.,17,TRBD1,TRBJ2-3,TGTGCCAGCAGCCCCCGAGCCGGGACAGGAGCCTCAGATACGCAGTATTTT,CASSPRAGTGASDTQYF
TRBV5-1,.,14,.,TRBJ2-3,TGCGCCAGCAGCTTGGGTGCAGGGGCAGATACGCAGTATTTT,CASSLGAGADTQYF
TRBV25-1,.,15,TRBD1,TRBJ1-2,TGTGCCAGCAGTGAATTCGGTCAGGGGGGCTATGGCTACACCTTC,CASSEFGQGGYGYTF
TRBV18,.,14,.,TRBJ1-6,TGTGCCAGCTCACCACCGACTGTCAATTCACCCCTCCACTTT,CASSPPTVNSPLHF
TRBV19,.,14,TRBD1,TRBJ1-1,TGTGCCAGTAGTGTGACAGGGTCGGGCACTGAAGCTTTCTTT,CASSVTGSGTEAFF
TRBV19,.,18,.,TRBJ2-6,TGTGCCAGTAGTATCTCCCCGGCAGGACTCTCTGGGGCCAACGTCCTGACTTTC,CASSISPAGLSGANVLTF